These 23 T cell receptor beta chains were all obtained from the same sample, sequenced in a study of identical twins. In TCRdb, the 5' RACE reads were re-called with MiXCR into one record per CDR3 protein. The sample lists about 530,000 distinct CDR3 sequences, 15% occurring once. These same records also appear under a second study, on yellow fever vaccine responses in identical twins.

Sequenced: CD4+ T cells sorted from blood. The source of these receptors is a woman under 30 in good health.

The chain joins TRBV27 to TRBJ2-4, with D perhaps TRBD2 (8 bases). Per the germline V gene, CDR1 is MNHEY and CDR2 is SMNVEV (reference sequence). Trimming took off 3 bases at V and 7 bases at J, with 19 bases between the two ends. The CDR3 consists of 16 residues. The CDR3 coding sequence is TGTGCCAGCAGTTTGGCGGGAGGAGGGGGCGGGAACATTCAGTACTTC. Protein sequence: CASSLAGGGGGNIQYF.

The chain employs TRBV12-3 or TRBV12-4 and TRBJ2-5; a possible D gene is TRBD2 (6 bases). Trimming removed 2 bases at V and 3 bases at J, with 10 bases between. This CDR3 has 14 residues. CDR3 nucleotides: TGTGCCAGCAGTTTAAAACGCGGGAAAGAGACCCAGTACTTC. It specifies CASSLKRGKETQYF.

This clonotype was seen a handful of times. The chain has TRBV2 and TRBJ1-5, with D maybe TRBD1 (6 bases). Trimming took 9 bases from V and 0 from J, leaving 12 bases between them. Per the germline V gene, CDR1 is SNHLY and CDR2 is FYNNEI. The CDR3 is 14 residues long. CDR3 nucleotides: TGTGCCAGTCGTAGGGGGAATAGCAATCAGCCCCAGCATTTT. This translates into CASRRGNSNQPQHF. The whole variable domain, filled in from reference TRBV2 and TRBJ1-5, reads EPEVTQTPSHQVTQMGQEVILRCVPISNHLYFYWYRQILGQKVEFLVSFYNNEISEKSEIFDDQFSVERPDGSNFTLKIRSTKLEDSAMYFCASRRGNSNQPQHFGDGTRLSIL.

This clonotype occurred a few times. The gene calls are TRBV5-5 and TRBJ2-5; 7 bases agree with TRBD1. The CDR3 runs 16 residues. Per germline, CDR1 SGHKS and CDR2 YYEKEE (reference sequence). V trimming: 4 bases; J trimming: 5 bases; junction bases outside the gene matches: 14. The CDR3: CASSQPKTGLRETQYF. Written as DNA, the CDR3 is TGTGCCAGCAGCCAACCCAAGACAGGGTTGCGGGAGACCCAGTACTTC.

The J gene is TRBJ2-6, the V gene TRBV6-1, with D perhaps TRBD2 (5 bases). Per germline, CDR1 MNHNS and CDR2 SASEGT. Trimming cost V 6 bases and J 4 bases, with 16 bases left between them. CDR3 length: 16 amino acids. CDR3 nucleotides: TGTGCCAGCAGATCCCACACTGGAGGCGGGGCCAACGTCCTGACTTTC. Amino acids: CASRSHTGGGANVLTF.

The chain is built from TRBV7-3 and TRBJ2-1; no reliable D call. The V end lost 5 bases, the J end lost 5 bases, and 10 bases lay between the germline ends. This CDR3 is built from 13 residues. CDR1 is SGHTA, CDR2 FQGTGA, per germline. The CDR3 bases are TGTGCCAGCAGCCAAGGCGCGGACAATGAGCAGTTCTTC. Its protein product is CASSQGADNEQFF.

This rearrangement joins TRBV6-5 to TRBJ2-1, with TRBD2 identical over 11 bases. The CDR3 contains 19 residues. Trimming removed 2 bases from V and 0 bases from J; junction bases left unmatched: 9. Germline V lookup: CDR1 MNHEY, CDR2 SVGAGI. DNA for the CDR3: TGTGCCAGCAGTTACGCTGGACTAGCGGGCCAAAGCTCCTACAATGAGCAGTTCTTC. It codes for CASSYAGLAGQSSYNEQFF.

The genes are TRBV5-1 and TRBJ2-1, with D possibly TRBD1 on 5 matching bases. Per germline, CDR1 SGHRS and CDR2 YFSETQ. The CDR3 has 15 residues. Trimming removed 1 base from V and 5 bases from J, with 13 bases in between. CDR3 loop: CASSLNPQGNNEQFF. In DNA, the CDR3 is TGCGCCAGCAGCTTGAACCCCCAGGGTAACAATGAGCAGTTCTTC.

This clonotype was counted ten times or more. The rearrangement joins TRBV5-1 to TRBJ2-7; D gene ambiguous. The CDR3 runs to 14 residues. Trimming took 0 bases from V and 1 from J, leaving 8 bases between them. From germline, CDR1 is SGHRS and CDR2 YFSETQ. The CDR3 DNA reads TGCGCCAGCAGCTTGGCCTCTGGGTCCTACGAGCAGTACGTC. This sequence encodes CASSLASGSYEQYV.

This clonotype appeared many times. V is TRBV9 and J is TRBJ2-1, with D perhaps matching TRBD1 (6 bases). V lost 0 bases, J lost 4 bases, and 11 bases lay in between. This CDR3 spans 15 amino acids. The germline V gene has CDR1 SGDLS and CDR2 YYNGEE. CDR3 DNA: TGTGCCAGCAGCGTAGCCGGGACACCATACAATGAGCAGTTCTTC. As protein: CASSVAGTPYNEQFF.

This clonotype was picked up one time. The V and J genes are TRBV6-5 and TRBJ2-1; 11 bases match TRBD2. The germline V gene has CDR1 MNHEY and CDR2 SVGAGI. The CDR3 is made up of 17 amino acids. The ends lost 2 bases at V and 6 bases at J; junction bases unmatched: 9. CDR3 nucleotide sequence: TGTGCCAGCAGTTACCGGCTAGCGGGAGGTGGAATCAATGAGCAGTTCTTC. Residues: CASSYRLAGGGINEQFF.

In this sample, this clonotype turned up a few times. The rearrangement links TRBV20-1 to TRBJ2-2, with 8 positions matching TRBD1. Germline assignment: CDR1 DFQATT and CDR2 SNEGSKA (reference sequence). J lost 7 bases, V lost 0 bases, and 13 bases had no gene match. The CDR3 contains 17 residues. This chain's CDR3 is CSARDRSGRGHIGELFF. In DNA form, the CDR3 reads TGCAGTGCTAGAGACCGTTCCGGCAGGGGGCATATCGGGGAGCTGTTTTTT.

The V and J genes are TRBV10-3 and TRBJ2-2; 8 bases match TRBD1. This CDR3 has 15 residues. The germline CDR1 and CDR2 sequences are ENHRY and SYGVKD. V was pared by 7 bases and J by 6 bases, with 10 bases of the junction left unmatched. The CDR3 region is CAITKNQGASGELFF. The CDR3 nucleotides are TGTGCCATCACCAAAAACCAGGGGGCGTCCGGGGAGCTGTTTTTT.

Only a few counts were recorded for this clonotype. V usage is TRBV3-1 and J usage is TRBJ2-1; 8 nucleotides agree with TRBD1. The germline gives CDR1 LGHDT, CDR2 YNNKEL (reference sequence). The CDR3 covers 17 residues. V lost 1 base, J lost 1 base, and 6 bases stayed unmatched. The CDR3: CASSQGTGTGSYNEQFF. In DNA, the CDR3 is TGTGCCAGCAGCCAAGGAACCGGGACAGGTTCCTACAATGAGCAGTTCTTC.

This chain joins TRBV27 and TRBJ2-2, with a possible D match to TRBD1 (6 bases). Trimming cost V 5 bases and J 8 bases, with 15 bases left between them. Germline V gene lookup returns CDR1 MNHEY and CDR2 SMNVEV (reference sequence). The CDR3 runs 14 residues. The chain's CDR3 is CASSQQGFAGELFF. In DNA, the CDR3 is TGTGCCAGCAGTCAACAGGGTTTTGCAGGGGAGCTGTTTTTT.

This clonotype has more than one count but fewer than ten. This sequence joins TRBV10-1 and TRBJ1-1; D possibly corresponds to TRBD1 (6 bases). The CDR3 sequence is 14 residues long. V lost 2 bases to trimming and J lost 6 bases, with 13 bases between them. Germline values: CDR1 WNHNN, CDR2 SYGVQD (reference sequence). The CDR3, as DNA: TGCGCCAGCAGTGAGACCGACAGGCCGCCTGAAGCTTTCTTT. It encodes CASSETDRPPEAFF.

This clonotype was seen a few times. This chain links TRBV29-1 with TRBJ2-5; TRBD2 matches at 10 bases. J was trimmed by 5 bases and V by 6 bases; bases with no gene match: 6. The length of the CDR3 is 13 residues. CDR1 and CDR2 (germline): SQVTM, ANQGSEA. In nucleotides, the CDR3 is TGCAGCGTGAGCGGGAGGGCCGACGAGACCCAGTACTTC. It specifies CSVSGRADETQYF.

The chain has TRBV3-1 and TRBJ2-3; D is unclear. The CDR3 length is 13 residues. V dropped 2 bases and J dropped 4 bases, with 7 bases sitting between them. Germline V gives CDR1 LGHDT, CDR2 YNNKEL (reference sequence). CDR3 amino acids: CASSQLDADTQYF. The CDR3 DNA is TGTGCCAGCAGCCAACTAGACGCAGATACGCAGTATTTT.

This clonotype was picked up a small number of times. The chain carries TRBV10-3 and TRBJ2-3; 7 nucleotides line up with TRBD2. Germline CDR1 and CDR2: ENHRY and SYGVKD. This CDR3 has 14 amino acids. J was trimmed by 0 bases and V by 10 bases; bases with no gene match: 7. CDR3 coding DNA: TGTGCCAACGCCCCTAGCGGAAGCACAGATACGCAGTATTTT. Translated: CANAPSGSTDTQYF.

The gene calls are TRBV29-1 and TRBJ1-1; the D gene is possibly TRBD1 (5 bases). The CDR3 extends over 13 amino acids. Deletions cut 0 bases from V and 7 bases from J, with 12 bases between. From germline, CDR1 is SQVTM and CDR2 ANQGSEA. CDR3 nucleotides: TGCAGCGTTGAAGAAGGGGCAAGCCTTGAAGCTTTCTTT. Encoded protein: CSVEEGASLEAFF.

V usage is TRBV5-8 and J usage is TRBJ2-1; 14 bases agree with TRBD2. V lost 4 bases, J lost 15 bases, and 9 bases stayed unmatched. Germline V lookup: CDR1 SGHTS, CDR2 YDEGEE. CDR3 size: 14 residues. For the CDR3, the DNA is TGTGCCAGCAGCACGGGACTAGCGGGAGCCCATCCGTTCTTC. Protein: CASSTGLAGAHPFF.

This clonotype was picked up a small number of times. The chain is built from TRBV18 and TRBJ1-3, with TRBD1 matching 7 bases. The germline CDR1 and CDR2 sequences are KGHSH and LQKENI. The CDR3 is 16 residues long. Germline trimming cut 1 base from V and 0 bases from J; bases unmatched to any gene: 3. The CDR3 loop is CASSPQGANSGNTIYF. Here the CDR3 DNA reads TGTGCCAGCTCACCACAGGGGGCCAACTCTGGAAACACCATATATTTT.

The chain is built from TRBV15 and TRBJ2-5; D is perhaps TRBD2 (6 bases). The CDR3 totals 17 residues. The germline CDR1 and CDR2 sequences are LNHNV and YYDKDF (reference sequence). Trimming removed 1 base at V and 4 bases at J, with 19 bases between. CDR3 amino acids: CATSRAGGPAIGETQYF. DNA for the CDR3: TGTGCCACCAGCAGAGCCGGGGGACCAGCCATTGGAGAGACCCAGTACTTC.